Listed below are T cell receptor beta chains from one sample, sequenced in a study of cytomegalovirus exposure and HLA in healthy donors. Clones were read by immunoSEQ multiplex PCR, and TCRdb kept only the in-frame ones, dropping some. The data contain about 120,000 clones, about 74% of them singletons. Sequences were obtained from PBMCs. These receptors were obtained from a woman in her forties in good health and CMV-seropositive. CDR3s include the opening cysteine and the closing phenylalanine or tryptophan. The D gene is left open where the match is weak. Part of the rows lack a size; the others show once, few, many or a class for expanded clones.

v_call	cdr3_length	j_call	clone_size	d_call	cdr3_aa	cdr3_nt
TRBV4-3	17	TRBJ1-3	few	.	CASSQVPAGVVGNTIYF	TGCGCCAGCAGTCAAGTCCCGGCGGGGGTCGTCGGAAACACCATATATTTT
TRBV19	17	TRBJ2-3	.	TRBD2	CASSENIGLATTDTQYF	TGTGCCAGTAGTGAAAATATCGGACTAGCGACCACAGATACGCAGTATTTT
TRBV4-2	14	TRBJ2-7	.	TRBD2	CASSPRLAGGLQYF	TGTGCCAGCAGCCCCCGACTAGCGGGAGGGCTACAGTACTTC
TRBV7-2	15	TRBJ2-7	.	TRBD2	CASSLGLAGPYEQYF	TGTGCCAGCAGCTTAGGTCTAGCGGGCCCCTACGAGCAGTACTTC
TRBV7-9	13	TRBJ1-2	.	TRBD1	CASSRQGGYGYTF	TGTGCCAGCAGCCGACAGGGGGGCTATGGCTACACCTTC
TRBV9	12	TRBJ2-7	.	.	CASSVSGYEQYF	TGTGCCAGCAGCGTATCCGGCTACGAGCAGTACTTC
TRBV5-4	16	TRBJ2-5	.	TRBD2	CASSVGAGGGQETQYF	TGTGCCAGCAGCGTCGGAGCGGGGGGCGGGCAAGAGACCCAGTACTTC
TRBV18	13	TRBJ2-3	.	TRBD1	CASSLTGWDTQYF	TGTGCCAGCTCACTGACAGGGTGGGATACGCAGTATTTT
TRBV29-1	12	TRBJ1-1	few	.	CSVETTNTEAFF	TGCAGCGTTGAAACCACAAACACTGAAGCTTTCTTT
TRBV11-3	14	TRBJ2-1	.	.	CASSQLTGHYEQFF	TGTGCCAGCAGCCAACTCACAGGGCACTATGAGCAGTTCTTC
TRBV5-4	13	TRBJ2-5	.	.	CASSLDRGETQYF	TGTGCCAGCAGCTTGGATAGAGGAGAGACCCAGTACTTC
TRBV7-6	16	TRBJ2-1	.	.	CASSLAEGGAFGEQFF	TGTGCCAGCAGCTTAGCGGAAGGGGGTGCCTTTGGTGAGCAGTTCTTC
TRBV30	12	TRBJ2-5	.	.	CAWSPSRETQYF	TGTGCCTGGAGCCCGTCTCGGGAGACCCAGTACTTC
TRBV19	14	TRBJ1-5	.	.	CASSIDLSAQPQHF	TGTGCCAGTAGTATAGATTTGAGTGCTCAGCCCCAGCATTTT
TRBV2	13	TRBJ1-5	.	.	CASSEAQYQPQHF	TGTGCCAGCAGTGAAGCTCAATATCAGCCCCAGCATTTT
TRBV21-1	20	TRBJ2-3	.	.	CASITNFDPGTSGATDTQYF	TGTGCCAGCATTACCAATTTCGACCCAGGGACTAGCGGAGCCACAGATACGCAGTATTTT
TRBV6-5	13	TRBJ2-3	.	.	CASTNGVTDTQYF	TGTGCCAGCACTAACGGGGTCACAGATACGCAGTATTTT
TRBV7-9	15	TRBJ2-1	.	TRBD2	CASSTGLAGYNEQFF	TGTGCCAGCAGCACGGGACTAGCGGGCTACAATGAGCAGTTCTTC